The next 11 T cell receptor beta chains were all read from a single sample in a study of blood T cell repertoires in COVID-19. TCRdb keeps only in-frame clones here, not all; method: immunoSEQ multiplex PCR. Of around 290,000 clones in the sample, about 88% were seen once. The material sequenced was peripheral blood. These receptors all come from a woman in her 70s with COVID-19, enrolled during active disease.

The J gene is TRBJ1-1, the V gene TRBV12-3 or TRBV12-4, with 7 bases that match TRBD1. This CDR3 region has 13 residues. Losses at the gene ends were 7 bases for V and 7 bases for J; bases not matched to a gene: 9. CDR3 sequence (DNA): TGTGCCAGCATCACCTTCGGGGACAGTGAAGCTTTCTTT. Its translation: CASITFGDSEAFF.

The chain has TRBV6-5 and TRBJ2-7; no clear D gene. V lost 2 bases and J lost 1, with 9 bases in between. This CDR3 contains 14 residues. CDR1 and CDR2 (germline): MNHEY, SVGAGI. DNA of the CDR3: TGTGCCAGCAGTTACGCCGGGTTATCCTACGAGCAGTACTTC. As protein: CASSYAGLSYEQYF.

This chain joins TRBV5-1 and TRBJ2-2, with TRBD1 matching 8 bases. With 0 bases clipped from V and 7 bases from J, the junction kept 5 bases outside the gene matches. This CDR3 region has 15 residues. In germline, CDR1 is SGHRS, CDR2 YFSETQ. The CDR3 region is CASSLVQGANGELFF. DNA for the CDR3: TGCGCCAGCAGCTTGGTGCAGGGGGCTAACGGGGAGCTGTTTTTT.

V is TRBV6-4 and J is TRBJ1-2; TRBD1 aligns across 7 bases. V trimming: 6 bases; J trimming: 8 bases; junction bases outside the gene matches: 9. The CDR3 has 13 residues. Germline V gene lookup returns CDR1 MRHNA and CDR2 SNTAGT. For the CDR3, the DNA is TGTGCCAGCAGACCGACAGGGATGGGAGGCTACACCTTC. Amino acid sequence: CASRPTGMGGYTF.

The CDR3 here is CASSQVGHPRREAFF. DNA for the CDR3: TGTGCCAGCAGCCAGGTGGGACACCCCCGTCGTGAAGCTTTCTTT. The J gene is TRBJ1-1, the V gene TRBV3-1 (or the pseudogene TRBV3-2); D is perhaps TRBD1 (6 bases). V lost 3 bases and J lost 7, with 18 bases in between. CDR1 and CDR2 (germline): LGHDT, YNNKEL (reference sequence). The CDR3 runs to 15 residues.

The chain combines TRBV29-1 with TRBJ1-2, with 10 bases lining up with TRBD1. The germline gives CDR1 SQVTM, CDR2 ANQGSEA. The CDR3 is 14 residues long. Trimming at V came to 7 bases and at J to 3 bases, leaving 8 bases not matched to a gene. CDR3 sequence reads: CSGTSGQGYYGYTF. CDR3 coding DNA: TGCAGCGGTACCTCGGGACAGGGGTACTATGGCTACACCTTC.

V and J are TRBV19 and TRBJ1-5; possible D gene TRBD1, 5 bases. V lost 3 bases to trimming and J lost 3 bases, with 12 bases between them. Germline V gene sequence: CDR1 LNHDA, CDR2 SQIVND (reference sequence). The CDR3 is 15 amino acids. CDR3 sequence reads: CASSIVGGNNQPQHF. CDR3 DNA sequence: TGTGCCAGTAGTATCGTGGGGGGGAACAATCAGCCCCAGCATTTT.

The chain joins TRBV9 to TRBJ2-1, with 12 bases matching TRBD2. This CDR3 contains 16 residues. Germline lookup yields CDR1 SGDLS and CDR2 YYNGEE. The ends lost 0 bases at V and 8 bases at J; junction bases unmatched: 6. In DNA, the CDR3 is TGTGCCAGCAGCGTAGCGGCTAGCGGGGGGGACTATGAGCAGTTCTTC. This codes for CASSVAASGGDYEQFF.

The chain carries TRBV4-1 and TRBJ1-1; TRBD1 aligns across 8 bases. Trimming at V came to 4 bases and at J to 1 base, leaving 11 bases not matched to a gene. Germline V CDR1 and CDR2: MGHRA, YSYEKL. The CDR3 has 17 residues. CDR3: CASSPRGRGQENTEAFF. The DNA of the CDR3 is TGCGCCAGCAGCCCGAGGGGGAGGGGACAGGAGAACACTGAAGCTTTCTTT.

The chain links TRBV19 to TRBJ2-2; TRBD1 matches 9 bases. Germline V CDR1 and CDR2: LNHDA, SQIVND (reference sequence). The CDR3 has 15 residues. V lost 6 bases and J lost 5; bases outside the gene matches: 7. The CDR3 loop is CASRFSGTGTGELFF. CDR3 bases: TGTGCCAGTAGGTTTTCCGGGACAGGGACCGGGGAGCTGTTTTTT.

The V and J genes are TRBV5-5 and TRBJ2-3, with a possible D match to TRBD2 (5 bases). The V gene's germline CDR1 is SGHKS and CDR2 YYEKEE (reference sequence). The CDR3 extends over 14 amino acids. The V gene lost 0 bases and the J gene lost 2 bases, with 7 bases spanning the gap. The CDR3 bases are TGTGCCAGCAGCTTGGGGAGGCACACAGATACGCAGTATTTT. Translation gives CASSLGRHTDTQYF.